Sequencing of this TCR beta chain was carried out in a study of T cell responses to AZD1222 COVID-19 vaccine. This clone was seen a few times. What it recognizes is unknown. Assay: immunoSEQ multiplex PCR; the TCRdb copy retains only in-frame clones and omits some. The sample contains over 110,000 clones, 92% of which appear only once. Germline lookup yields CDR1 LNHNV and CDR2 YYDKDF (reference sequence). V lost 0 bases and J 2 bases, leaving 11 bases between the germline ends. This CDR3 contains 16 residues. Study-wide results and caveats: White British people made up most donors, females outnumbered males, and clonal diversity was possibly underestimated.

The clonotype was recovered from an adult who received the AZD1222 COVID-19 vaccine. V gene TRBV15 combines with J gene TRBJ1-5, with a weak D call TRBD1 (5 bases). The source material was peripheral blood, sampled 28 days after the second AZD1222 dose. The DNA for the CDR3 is TGTGCCACCAGCAGAGAAGGGTGGGGGGGCAATCAGCCCCAGCATTTT. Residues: CATSREGWGGNQPQHF.